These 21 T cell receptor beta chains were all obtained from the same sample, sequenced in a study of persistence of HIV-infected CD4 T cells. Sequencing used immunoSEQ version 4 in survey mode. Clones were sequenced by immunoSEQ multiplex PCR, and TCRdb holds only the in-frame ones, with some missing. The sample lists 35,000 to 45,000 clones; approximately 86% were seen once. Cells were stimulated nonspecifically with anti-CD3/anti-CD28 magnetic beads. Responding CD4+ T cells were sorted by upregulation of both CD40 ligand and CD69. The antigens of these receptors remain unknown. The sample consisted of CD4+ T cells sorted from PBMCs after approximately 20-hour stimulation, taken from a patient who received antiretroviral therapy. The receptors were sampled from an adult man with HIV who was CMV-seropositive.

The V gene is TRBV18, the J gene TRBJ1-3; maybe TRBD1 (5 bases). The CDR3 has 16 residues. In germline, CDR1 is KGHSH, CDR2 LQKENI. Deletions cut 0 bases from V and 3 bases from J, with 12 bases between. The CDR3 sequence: CASSPPEGLVGNTIYF. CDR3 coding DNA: TGTGCCAGCTCACCACCGGAGGGACTAGTTGGAAACACCATATATTTT.

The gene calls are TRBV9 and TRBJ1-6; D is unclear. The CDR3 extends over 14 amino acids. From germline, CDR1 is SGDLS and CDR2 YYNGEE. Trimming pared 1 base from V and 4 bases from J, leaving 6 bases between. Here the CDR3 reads CASSVTHYNSPLHF. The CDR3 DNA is TGTGCCAGCAGCGTAACACATTATAATTCACCCCTCCACTTT. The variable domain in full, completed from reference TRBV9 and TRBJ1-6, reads DSGVTQTPKHLITATGQRVTLRCSPRSGDLSVYWYQQSLDQGLQFLIQYYNGEERAKGNILERFSAQQFPDLHSELNLSSLELGDSALYFCASSVTHYNSPLHFGNGTRLTVT.

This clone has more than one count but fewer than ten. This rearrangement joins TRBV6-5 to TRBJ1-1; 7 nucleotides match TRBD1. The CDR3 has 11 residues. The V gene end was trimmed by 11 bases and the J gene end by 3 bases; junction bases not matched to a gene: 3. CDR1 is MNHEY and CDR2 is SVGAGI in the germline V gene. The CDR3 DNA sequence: TGTGCCCACGACAGGGACACTGAAGCTTTCTTT. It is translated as CAHDRDTEAFF.

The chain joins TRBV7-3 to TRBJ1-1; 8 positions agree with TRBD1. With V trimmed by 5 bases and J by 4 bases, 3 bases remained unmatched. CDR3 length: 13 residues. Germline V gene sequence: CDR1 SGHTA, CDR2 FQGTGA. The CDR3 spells CASSIQGVTEAFF. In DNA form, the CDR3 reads TGTGCCAGCAGCATACAGGGGGTCACTGAAGCTTTCTTT.

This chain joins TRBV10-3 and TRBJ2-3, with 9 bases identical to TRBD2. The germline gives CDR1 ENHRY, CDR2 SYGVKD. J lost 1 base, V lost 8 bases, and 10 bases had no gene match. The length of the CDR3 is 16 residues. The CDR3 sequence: CAIGAISGGRTDTQYF. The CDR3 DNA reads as TGTGCCATCGGAGCCATTAGCGGGGGCCGCACAGATACGCAGTATTTT.

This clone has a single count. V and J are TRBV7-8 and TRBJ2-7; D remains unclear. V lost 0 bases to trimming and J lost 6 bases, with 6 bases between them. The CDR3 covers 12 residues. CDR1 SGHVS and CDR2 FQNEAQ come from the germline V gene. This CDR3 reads CASSLAWGEQYF. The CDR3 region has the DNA TGTGCCAGCAGCTTAGCTTGGGGCGAGCAGTACTTC.

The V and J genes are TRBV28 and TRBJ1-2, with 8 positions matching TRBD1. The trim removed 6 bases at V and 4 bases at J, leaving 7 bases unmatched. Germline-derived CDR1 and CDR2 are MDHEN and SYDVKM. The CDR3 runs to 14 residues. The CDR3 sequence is CASSLGQGGYGYTF. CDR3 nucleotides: TGTGCCAGCAGCCTCGGACAGGGCGGCTATGGCTACACCTTC.

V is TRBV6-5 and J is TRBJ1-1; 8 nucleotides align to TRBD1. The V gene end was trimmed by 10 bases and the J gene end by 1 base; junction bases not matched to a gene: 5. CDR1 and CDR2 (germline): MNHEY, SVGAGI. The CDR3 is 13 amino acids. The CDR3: CAIGQGGNTEAFF. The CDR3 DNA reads TGTGCCATCGGACAGGGAGGGAACACTGAAGCTTTCTTT.

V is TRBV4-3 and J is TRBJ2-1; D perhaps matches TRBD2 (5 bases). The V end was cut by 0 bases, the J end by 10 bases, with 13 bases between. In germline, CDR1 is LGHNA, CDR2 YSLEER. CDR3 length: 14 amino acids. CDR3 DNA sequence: TGCGCCAGCAGCCAAGATAATGGAATAGCGGAGCAGTTCTTC. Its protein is CASSQDNGIAEQFF.

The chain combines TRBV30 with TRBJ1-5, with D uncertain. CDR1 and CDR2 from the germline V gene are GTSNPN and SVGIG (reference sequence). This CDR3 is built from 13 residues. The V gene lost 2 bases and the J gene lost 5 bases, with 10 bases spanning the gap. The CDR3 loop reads CAWSQRADQPQHF. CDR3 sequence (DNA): TGTGCCTGGAGTCAAAGGGCGGATCAGCCCCAGCATTTT.

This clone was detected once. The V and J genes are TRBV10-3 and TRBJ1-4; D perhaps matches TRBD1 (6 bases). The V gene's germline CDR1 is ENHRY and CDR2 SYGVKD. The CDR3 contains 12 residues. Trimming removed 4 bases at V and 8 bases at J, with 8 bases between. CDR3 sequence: CAISGGGEKLFF. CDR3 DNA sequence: TGTGCCATCAGTGGAGGGGGGGAAAAACTGTTTTTT.

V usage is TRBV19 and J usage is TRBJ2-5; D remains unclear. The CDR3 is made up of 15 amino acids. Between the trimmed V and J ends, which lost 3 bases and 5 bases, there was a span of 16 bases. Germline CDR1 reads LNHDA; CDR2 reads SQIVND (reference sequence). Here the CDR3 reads CASSISSRAGETQYF. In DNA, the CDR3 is TGTGCCAGTAGTATTTCTTCTCGCGCTGGGGAGACCCAGTACTTC.

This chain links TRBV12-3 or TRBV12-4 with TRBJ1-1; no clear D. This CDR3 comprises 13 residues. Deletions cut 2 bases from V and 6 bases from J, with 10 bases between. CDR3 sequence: CASSLNMVAEAFF. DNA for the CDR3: TGTGCCAGCAGTTTAAATATGGTAGCTGAAGCTTTCTTT.

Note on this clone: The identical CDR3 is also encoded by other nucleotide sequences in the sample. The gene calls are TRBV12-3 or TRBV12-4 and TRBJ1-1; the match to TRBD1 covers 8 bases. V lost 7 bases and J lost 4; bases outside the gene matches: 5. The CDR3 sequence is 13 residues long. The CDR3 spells CASTLTGATEAFF. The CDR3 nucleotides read TGTGCCAGCACTCTGACAGGGGCCACTGAAGCTTTCTTT.

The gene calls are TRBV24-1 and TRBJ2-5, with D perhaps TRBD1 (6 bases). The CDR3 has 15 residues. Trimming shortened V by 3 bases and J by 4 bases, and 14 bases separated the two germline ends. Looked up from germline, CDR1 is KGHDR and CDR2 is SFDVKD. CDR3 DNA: TGTGCCACCAGTGATGGTACAGGGAATCGAGAGACCCAGTACTTC. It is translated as CATSDGTGNRETQYF.

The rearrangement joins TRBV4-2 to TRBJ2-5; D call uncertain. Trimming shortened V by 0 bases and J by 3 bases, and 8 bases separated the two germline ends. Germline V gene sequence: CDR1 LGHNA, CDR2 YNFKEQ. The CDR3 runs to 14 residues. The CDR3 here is CASSQDSVKETQYF. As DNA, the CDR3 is TGTGCCAGCAGCCAAGATTCGGTAAAAGAGACCCAGTACTTC.

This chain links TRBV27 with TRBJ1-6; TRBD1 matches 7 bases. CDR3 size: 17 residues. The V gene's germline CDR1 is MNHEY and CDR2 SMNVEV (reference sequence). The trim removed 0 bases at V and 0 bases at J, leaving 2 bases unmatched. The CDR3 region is CASSLSGTASYNSPLHF. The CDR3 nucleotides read TGTGCCAGCAGTTTATCTGGGACAGCCTCCTATAATTCACCCCTCCACTTT.

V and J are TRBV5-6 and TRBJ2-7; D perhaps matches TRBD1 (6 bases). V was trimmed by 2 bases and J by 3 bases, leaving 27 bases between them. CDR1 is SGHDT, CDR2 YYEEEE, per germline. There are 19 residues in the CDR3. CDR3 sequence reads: CASSFRTVRRFPSNYEQYF. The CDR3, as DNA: TGTGCCAGCAGCTTTCGGACAGTGAGGAGATTTCCCTCTAACTACGAGCAGTACTTC.

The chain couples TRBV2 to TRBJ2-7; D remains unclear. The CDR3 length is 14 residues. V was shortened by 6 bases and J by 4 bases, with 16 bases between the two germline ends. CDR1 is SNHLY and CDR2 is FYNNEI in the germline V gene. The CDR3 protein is CASSGLGMGYEQYF. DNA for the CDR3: TGTGCCAGCAGCGGGCTGGGTATGGGGTACGAGCAGTACTTC. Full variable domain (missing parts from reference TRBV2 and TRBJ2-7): EPEVTQTPSHQVTQMGQEVILRCVPISNHLYFYWYRQILGQKVEFLVSFYNNEISEKSEIFDDQFSVERPDGSNFTLKIRSTKLEDSAMYFCASSGLGMGYEQYFGPGTRLTVT.

The CDR3 coding sequence is TGCGCCAGCAGCCCCCGGGACAGGGTGTCGAACACCGGGGAGCTGTTTTTT. As protein: CASSPRDRVSNTGELFF. The chain couples TRBV4-3 to TRBJ2-2, with TRBD1 identical over 9 bases. CDR3 length: 17 residues. V shed 4 bases and J 0 bases; nucleotides not matched to a gene: 6. Germline V CDR1 and CDR2: LGHNA, YSLEER.

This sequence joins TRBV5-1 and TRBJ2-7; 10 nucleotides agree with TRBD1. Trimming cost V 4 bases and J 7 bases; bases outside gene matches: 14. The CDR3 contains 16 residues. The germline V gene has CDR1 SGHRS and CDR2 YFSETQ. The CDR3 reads CASSLGPGQGLVEQYF. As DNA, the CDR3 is TGCGCCAGCAGCCTGGGACCGGGACAGGGGCTCGTGGAGCAGTACTTC.